This T cell receptor (beta chain) was sequenced during a study of OX40 agonist ivuxolimab in advanced cancers. Study conclusions and caveats: Relative to CD4+, CD8+ T cells held more expanded clones on average.

Comments on this clone: Its antigen is unknown.

Libraries were prepared by immunoSEQ multiplex PCR; TCRdb keeps only in-frame clonotypes and omits some of them. The sample lists under 70,000 clones, roughly 85% seen once, with roughly 1.2% in the top ten. This CDR3 comprises 13 residues. V lost 6 bases and J 2 bases, leaving 10 bases between the germline ends. Germline CDR1 is MNHNS and CDR2 is SASEGT. Sequencing was performed on CD4+ or CD8+ T cells sorted from blood, taken in a trial of the OX40 agonist ivuxolimab. The sequence derives from an adult with an advanced solid tumor such as melanoma, head and neck, liver or kidney cancer. This chain connects TRBV6-1 to TRBJ1-1; D is perhaps TRBD1 (5 bases). CDR3 sequence (DNA): TGTGCCAGCAGAAAGGGGTTCAACACTGAAGCTTTCTTT. Translated, it gives CASRKGFNTEAFF.